This TCR beta chain was retrieved from a study of graft-versus-host responses after intestinal transplantation (dated by TCRdb to 2020 to 2022). Background on the whole study: The transplants that recipients got were multivisceral, liver-intestinal, or isolated intestinal. All recipients received anti-thymocyte globulin induction followed by maintenance tacrolimus and steroids for about three years. Graft-versus-host and host-versus-graft alloreactive T cell clones were tracked in the graft, circulation and bone marrow after intestinal transplantation using bulk TCR-beta CDR3 sequencing. To identify alloreactive clones, pre-transplant mixed lymphocyte reaction products were sequenced and compared with unstimulated pre-transplant donor and recipient T cells. The cohort enrolled about two dozen intestinal transplant recipients, one of whom was a retransplant, and a few patients without pretransplant specimens were excluded. Donor T cell macrochimerism was defined as a peak of at least 4% donor T cells among recipient peripheral blood mononuclear cells. Rather than going through the commercial service, samples from a few later patients were sequenced in-house on an Illumina MiSeq and processed with MiXCR.

V gives up 2 bases and J gives up 0 bases, and the segment between their germline ends measures 9 bases. The CDR3 numbers 15 residues from cysteine through phenylalanine. Solely the CDR3 DNA is kept, with 45 bases framed from the first base. CDR1 is given as SNHLY and CDR2 as FYNNEI, both from the germline V gene. Results the study describes overall, beyond this receptor: Early after transplant, peak levels of circulating GvH clones were associated with declines in HvG clones. GvH clones were detected in recipient bone marrow, and some appeared earlier in ileal mucosa or blood, consistent with an intestinal mucosal origin. In the allografts of patients with donor T cell macrochimerism, GvH to HvG T cell clonal ratios were high. The conclusions were limited by the relatively low number and heterogeneity of the intestinal transplant patients.

Comment on this clone: It lacks a known antigen. No base quality information exists; no much larger clone differs at one position.

According to the study, the label for this sample's time point signals: cells obtained before transplantation from donor or recipient. CD3+CD4+ and CD3+CD8+ populations were FACS-sorted from unstimulated pre-transplant donor and recipient cells taken from spleen or lymph nodes. The method behind the library was the immunoSEQ multiplex PCR assay. In most patients, genomic DNA was isolated using the Qiagen DNeasy Blood and Tissue Kit and sent frozen to Adaptive Biotechnologies for TCR sequencing. High-throughput TCR-beta CDR3 sequencing of genomic DNA from most patients was performed by Adaptive Biotechnologies. The source study handled its data this way. TCR sequencing data for approximately 19 patients were retrieved from Adaptive's ImmunoSEQ software; a few other patients were processed with MiXCR and VDJtools. CD4 versus CD8 sorting errors were corrected by removing sequences found in both subsets at a frequency ratio below 5:1. CDR3 nucleotide sequences shared by donor and recipient were removed because the origin of these sequences could not be assigned. To count as alloreactive, a clone needed at least 2-fold expansion over unstimulated cells and a minimum CFSE-low frequency of 0.002% (template counts) or 0.001% (read counts). Clones detected in sequenced pre-transplant spleen, lymph node, or MLR CFSE-low populations of the donor or recipient were defined as mappable. Cumulative frequency of alloreactive clones was calculated as a percentage of all sequences weighted by copy number. The table comes from immuneACCESS by way of TCRdb, which keeps in-frame sequences with V and J called. Part of the clones is missing from these tables; in studies checked, under half for an unresolved V gene and the rest for unknown reasons. V and J calls and clone size follow that table, whereas D and trimming were derived from the DNA. The table for this sample lists 90,000 to 95,000 clones; approximately 92% of them were counted only once. 0.4% to 0.6% of the sample rests with the top ten.

The TCR originated in a human donor who received an intestinal transplant. The source material was unstimulated CD8+ T cells sorted from spleen or lymph node cells, sampled before intestinal transplant. The V and J genes are TRBV2 and TRBJ2-3; the D gene cannot be resolved reliably. The nucleotide sequence reads TGTGCCAGCAGTGAAATACAATCTAGCACAGATACGCAGTATTTT. Its translation is CASSEIQSSTDTQYF.